Listed here are 4 T cell receptor beta chains from one sample, sequenced in a study of T cells in Graves' hyperthyroidism and ophthalmopathy. RNA transcripts served as the template for amplifying TCR beta CDR3 regions. Researchers ran a first-round RT-PCR on the TCR CDR3 using the HTBI primer set. TCRdb re-called the multiplex PCR reads through MiXCR, storing one row per CDR3 protein. The table lists hundreds of thousands of distinct CDR3 sequences, about 20% of them singletons, with about 45% in the top ten. The specimen was blood. These receptors were taken from a man aged 35 to 55 with Graves' ophthalmopathy.

In its sample, this clonotype was seen a few times. The chain recombines TRBV30 with TRBJ2-1; 7 bases fit TRBD2. In germline, CDR1 is GTSNPN, CDR2 SVGIG (reference sequence). The junction had 4 bases not matched to a gene; V was cut back by 5 bases and J by 3 bases. The CDR3 covers 13 residues. The CDR3 nucleotides read TGTGCCTGGCTTCGGGGGGACTACAATGAGCAGTTCTTC. Translating gives CAWLRGDYNEQFF.

Note on this clonotype: One end of the junction fails to match germline, which may point to a read error. The rearrangement uses TRBV30 and TRBJ1-2; D call uncertain. This CDR3 has 13 residues. Germline CDR1 GTSNPN, CDR2 SVGIG (reference sequence). CDR3 sequence reads: CAWGVHVNYGYTF. CDR3 DNA sequence: TGTGCCTGGGGTGTACACGTTAACTATGGCTACACCTTC.

The chain has TRBV7-9 and TRBJ2-7; a possible D gene is TRBD1 (6 bases). This CDR3 spans 12 amino acids. CDR1 SEHNR and CDR2 FQNEAQ come from the germline V gene (reference sequence). Trimming removed 8 bases from V and 4 bases from J, with 12 bases in between. The CDR3: CASGLTGYEQYF. The CDR3 region has the DNA TGTGCCAGCGGTTTAACAGGGTACGAGCAGTACTTC.

The V call is TRBV12-3 or TRBV12-4, the J call TRBJ1-2; D is uncertain. CDR3 length equals 12 residues. Trimming pared 2 bases from V and 5 bases from J, leaving 6 bases between. Here the CDR3 reads CASSLRTYGYTF. In nucleotides, the CDR3 is TGTGCCAGCAGTTTACGGACTTATGGCTACACCTTC.